These 7 T cell receptor beta chains were all obtained from the same sample, sequenced in a study of blood T cell repertoires in COVID-19. The method was immunoSEQ multiplex PCR; TCRdb's version includes in-frame clones alone and lacks a portion of them. This sample carries under 200,000 clones, 85% to 95% of them seen once, and the ten largest clones take approximately 0.5%. The specimen was peripheral blood. All receptors derive from a man over 45 with acute or convalescent COVID-19.

CDR3 sequence (DNA): TGCGCCAGCAGCTCGACTAGCGGGGGAAACACCGGGGAGCTGTTTTTT. Translated: CASSSTSGGNTGELFF. The chain joins TRBV5-1 to TRBJ2-2; TRBD2 matches 12 bases. This CDR3 is 16 amino acids long. CDR1 SGHRS and CDR2 YFSETQ come from the germline V gene. V shed 3 bases and J 2 bases; nucleotides not matched to a gene: 2.

V usage is TRBV10-3 and J usage is TRBJ1-6; no clear D gene. Looked up from germline, CDR1 is ENHRY and CDR2 is SYGVKD. V lost 7 bases and J 7 bases, leaving 14 bases between the germline ends. CDR3 size: 14 residues. CDR3 DNA sequence: TGTGCCATCAACCGGGGATTGGGGAATTCACCCCTCCACTTT. Translated: CAINRGLGNSPLHF.

This chain uses TRBV6-5 with TRBJ2-3; a possible D gene is TRBD1 (5 bases). The CDR3 length is 12 residues. Germline V CDR1 and CDR2: MNHEY, SVGAGI. The CDR3 coding sequence is TGTGCTACCAGGGATAGCACAGATACGCAGTATTTT. Translation gives CATRDSTDTQYF.

This clone was detected only once. The chain combines TRBV6-5 with TRBJ1-1, with a tentative D call TRBD1 (5 bases). This CDR3 has 14 amino acids. Deletions cut 4 bases from V and 6 bases from J, with 15 bases between. CDR1 is MNHEY, CDR2 SVGAGI, per germline. As DNA, the CDR3 is TGTGCCAGCAGTTCTCAGCCGGAGGGGCCTGAAGCTTTCTTT. It yields the protein CASSSQPEGPEAFF.

The chain recombines TRBV10-3 with TRBJ1-2; perhaps TRBD1 as D (5 bases). The CDR3 extends over 13 amino acids. The V and J ends lost 0 bases and 9 bases respectively, with 11 bases between them. The germline gives CDR1 ENHRY, CDR2 SYGVKD. The CDR3 coding sequence is TGTGCCATCAGTGAGTCGGGGCAGCTCCGCTACACCTTC. It codes for CAISESGQLRYTF.

This clone was seen a few times. V gene TRBV4-1 combines with J gene TRBJ2-1; TRBD2 agrees at 9 bases. Germline lookup yields CDR1 MGHRA and CDR2 YSYEKL. V lost 3 bases, J lost 2 bases, and 2 bases stayed unmatched. The CDR3 length is 15 residues. For the CDR3, the DNA is TGCGCCAGCAGCCAGGCTAGCGGGACCTACAATGAGCAGTTCTTC. It codes for CASSQASGTYNEQFF.

The chain links TRBV4-1 to TRBJ2-7; 10 nucleotides agree with TRBD2. Trimming at V came to 1 base and at J to 4 bases, leaving 7 bases not matched to a gene. CDR1 and CDR2 from the germline V gene are MGHRA and YSYEKL. The CDR3 contains 16 residues. CDR3 sequence: CASSQVAGGEAYEQYF. The CDR3 DNA is TGCGCCAGCAGCCAAGTAGCGGGAGGAGAAGCGTACGAGCAGTACTTC.